The 14 T cell receptor beta chains below all came from one sample that was sequenced in a study of T cell responses to AZD1222 COVID-19 vaccine. The repertoire was sequenced with immunoSEQ multiplex PCR; TCRdb's copy has only in-frame clones and lacks some. Of roughly 120,000 clones detected, around nine tenths appear once; the ten largest clones hold roughly 1.1%. Sequences were derived from peripheral blood, sampled on day 0 of AZD1222 vaccination. All receptors come from an adult in good health.

The rearrangement joins TRBV7-6 to TRBJ1-2, with D tentatively TRBD1 (5 bases). Trimming removed 5 bases from V and 7 bases from J, with 14 bases in between. The germline V gene has CDR1 SGHVS and CDR2 FNYEAQ. This CDR3 is 13 amino acids long. Here the CDR3 reads CASSPGPRGGYTF. The CDR3, as DNA: TGTGCCAGCAGCCCAGGGCCCCGCGGTGGCTACACCTTC.

The rearrangement joins TRBV12-3 or TRBV12-4 to TRBJ2-7, with no clear D. CDR3 size: 12 residues. V was trimmed by 5 bases and J by 1 base, leaving 6 bases between them. The CDR3 loop reads CASSPPSYEQYF. The CDR3 DNA sequence: TGTGCCAGCAGTCCCCCTTCCTACGAGCAGTACTTC.

This rearrangement joins TRBV18 to TRBJ2-7; no clear D. CDR3 length equals 13 residues. Germline-derived CDR1 and CDR2 are KGHSH and LQKENI. Trimming took 1 base from V and 3 from J, leaving 7 bases between them. The DNA for the CDR3 is TGTGCCAGCTCACCACTTGGGGACTACGAGCAGTACTTC. It specifies CASSPLGDYEQYF.

The CDR3 loop reads CAIREGQNTEAFF. The CDR3 DNA reads TGTGCCATCAGGGAGGGACAGAACACTGAAGCTTTCTTT. The chain uses TRBV10-3 and TRBJ1-1; tentative D call: TRBD1 (6 bases). The germline gives CDR1 ENHRY, CDR2 SYGVKD. The V and J ends lost 6 bases and 1 base respectively, with 9 bases between them. The CDR3 is made up of 13 amino acids.

The chain uses TRBV19 and TRBJ1-2, with 9 bases aligning to TRBD1. CDR1 is LNHDA and CDR2 is SQIVND in the germline V gene (reference sequence). CDR3 length equals 15 residues. J was trimmed by 1 base and V by 9 bases; bases with no gene match: 9. Here the CDR3 reads CARGQGTLNNYGYTF. For the CDR3, the DNA is TGTGCCAGGGGACAGGGAACCTTGAATAACTATGGCTACACCTTC.

This chain links TRBV6-6 with TRBJ2-3, with 9 bases aligning to TRBD2. V was clipped by 2 bases and J by 0 bases; unmatched bases: 3. CDR1 MNHNY and CDR2 SVGAGI come from the germline V gene (reference sequence). This CDR3 contains 16 residues. This chain's CDR3 is CASSYLGTSSTDTQYF. The CDR3 DNA follows: TGTGCCAGCAGTTACCTAGGGACTAGCAGCACAGATACGCAGTATTTT.

CDR3 sequence reads: CASSLDLAGAPEQFF. The CDR3 bases are TGCGCCAGCAGCTTGGATCTAGCGGGGGCCCCTGAGCAGTTCTTC. The V gene is TRBV5-1, the J gene TRBJ2-1; 10 nucleotides line up with TRBD2. The CDR3 totals 15 residues. Germline CDR1 reads SGHRS; CDR2 reads YFSETQ. J lost 9 bases, V lost 0 bases, and 6 bases had no gene match. Together with reference TRBV5-1 and TRBJ2-1, the CDR3 gives the full variable domain: KAGVTQTPRYLIKTRGQQVTLSCSPISGHRSVSWYQQTPGQGLQFLFEYFSETQRNKGNFPGRFSGRQFSNSRSEMNVSTLELGDSALYLCASSLDLAGAPEQFFGPGTRLTVL.

The chain links TRBV4-1 to TRBJ1-4, with 8 nucleotides matching TRBD1. The V and J ends lost 3 bases and 3 bases, in that order; junction bases with no gene match: 9. Germline CDR1 MGHRA, CDR2 YSYEKL. This CDR3 is built from 17 residues. The CDR3 region is CASSHPTRGRSNEKLFF. CDR3 bases: TGCGCCAGCAGCCACCCTACCAGGGGGCGGTCTAATGAAAAACTGTTTTTT.

This clone has a handful of counts. The chain combines TRBV5-5 with TRBJ1-4; 9 bases are shared with TRBD1. The CDR3 is made up of 15 amino acids. CDR1 and CDR2 (germline): SGHKS, YYEKEE (reference sequence). Losses at the gene ends were 4 bases for V and 7 bases for J; bases not matched to a gene: 8. CDR3 amino acids: CASSRGQGVSEKLFF. The CDR3 DNA reads as TGTGCCAGCAGCCGGGGACAGGGAGTCAGTGAAAAACTGTTTTTT.

The chain links TRBV5-1 to TRBJ2-3; D remains ambiguous. The CDR3 covers 13 residues. The V and J ends lost 5 bases and 6 bases respectively, with 13 bases between them. Per germline, CDR1 SGHRS and CDR2 YFSETQ. CDR3 nucleotide sequence: TGCGCCAGCAGTTCCAACTTAGTCGATACGCAGTATTTT. Translation: CASSSNLVDTQYF.

V and J are TRBV12-3 or TRBV12-4 and TRBJ2-1; tentatively, D is TRBD1 (5 bases). The CDR3 is 13 residues long. Trimming removed 6 bases from V and 9 bases from J, with 15 bases in between. CDR3 residues: CASRTDSPGEQFF. CDR3 sequence (DNA): TGTGCCAGCAGAACTGACAGTCCAGGTGAGCAGTTCTTC.

As for this clone: The sample has other DNA sequences that encode this CDR3 too. The genes are TRBV19 and TRBJ1-2; maybe TRBD1 (6 bases). The CDR3 loop spans 13 amino acids. Trimming pared 3 bases from V and 4 bases from J, leaving 9 bases between. CDR1 and CDR2 (germline): LNHDA, SQIVND (reference sequence). CDR3 protein: CASSIDRSYGYTF. Here the CDR3 DNA reads TGTGCCAGTAGTATCGACAGGTCCTATGGCTACACCTTC.

The V call is TRBV10-1, the J call TRBJ2-7, with 11 bases identical to TRBD2. The V gene end was trimmed by 5 bases and the J gene end by 1 base; junction bases not matched to a gene: 1. Germline V gives CDR1 WNHNN, CDR2 SYGVQD (reference sequence). This CDR3 is built from 14 residues. The DNA of the CDR3 is TGCGCCAGCAGTCCTAGCGGGGGGTCCTACGAGCAGTACTTC. It translates to CASSPSGGSYEQYF.

V gene TRBV5-5 combines with J gene TRBJ1-5; D is unclear. This CDR3 has 18 amino acids. Per germline, CDR1 SGHKS and CDR2 YYEKEE (reference sequence). V was trimmed by 2 bases and J by 0 bases, leaving 18 bases between them. The CDR3 loop reads CASSFDGRPYLSNQPQHF. The CDR3, as DNA: TGTGCCAGCAGCTTCGACGGTCGACCATACCTTAGCAATCAGCCCCAGCATTTT.